This record covers a single TCR beta chain. Its antigen is undetermined. Within the sample, other DNA sequences also encode this same CDR3. The entry originates in a study of cytomegalovirus exposure and HLA in healthy donors. Background on the study: The roughly 120 validation repertoires matched the 500 to 750 first-cohort repertoires in platform, a later analysis reported.

Separation from the roughly 670-subject first cohort characterized the roughly 110-subject validation cohort, to which the donors belonged. CDR3 length: 13 amino acids. The V and J ends lost 7 bases and 3 bases, in that order; junction bases with no gene match: 2. Germline values: CDR1 MNHNY, CDR2 SVGAGI (reference sequence). Findings and caveats of the study: The listing of roughly 160 TCR beta chains classed them as cytomegalovirus-associated. Three chains tied to CMV proved CMV antigen-specific in vitro.

Clones were read by immunoSEQ multiplex PCR, and TCRdb kept only the in-frame ones, dropping some. The data hold under 250,000 clones, with 80% to 85% observed a single time. V and J are TRBV6-6 and TRBJ1-2, with 10 nucleotides matching TRBD1. Sequenced input: PBMCs. The origin of this receptor is a young woman in good health and CMV-seronegative. CDR3 DNA sequence: TGTGCCAGCACTGGGACAGGGGACTATGGCTACACCTTC. This encodes CASTGTGDYGYTF.